The following is a TCR beta chain sequence with its context. Its antigen remains undetermined. Base-call qualities are not available, and no considerably larger clone is one nucleotide away. Using the deep immunoSEQ assay, TCR CDR3 regions were amplified from genomic DNA by multiplex PCR. For each cell subset, the extracted genomic DNA was distributed evenly across all wells of several immunoSEQ 96-well plates, and each plate served as one replicate. For sorted subsets, approximately 210 ng genomic DNA, equal to about 30,000 T cell genomes, was loaded into each replicate PCR. Purified libraries were measured with a Qubit 3.0 fluorometer, size-checked on a Bioanalyzer 2100, and measured again with the KAPA Library Quantification kit. Each immunoSEQ 96-well plate was sequenced on its own single-read 150-cycle Illumina NextSeq 550 flow cell. In the source study's methods: Because the immunoSEQ output included only junctional sequences and no quality scores, the filtering could not be the same as the filtering used for full-length reads. Sequences were annotated with PyIR, a Python wrapper for IgBLAST v1.9, using IMGT germline references to assign V/J genes and CDR3. Any read was removed if the V/J assignment was weak (E-value above 1e-6), the CDR3 was missing, or the read contained stop codons, out-of-frame junctions, or ambiguous translated residues. V3J clonotypes were defined by identical inferred V gene, J gene, and CDR3 amino acid sequence. Percentage overlap between repertoires was calculated by dividing the number of shared unique clonotypes by the size of the smaller repertoire. RTK rarefaction, the Chao1 estimator, and Recon v2.1 estimates of unobserved clonotypes were used to assess repertoire richness. OLGA was used to compute generation probabilities for all TCRbeta clonotypes that the gDNA method yielded from four donors. TCRdb obtained this table from immuneACCESS and retained in-frame rearrangements with V and J assigned. These tables miss some clones; where compared with another copy, unresolved V genes account for less than half of the shortfall, and the remainder is unexplained. Clone size and the V and J calls come from that table; the DNA yielded D and trimming. The sample contains under 1 million clones, nearly 95% of them found a single time. The ten most abundant clones make up approximately 25% of the sample.

The sample is drawn from a study of shared clonotypes between healthy human individuals (dated by TCRdb to 2019 to 2021). Background for the entire study: A couple of women and three men aged 18 to 49 years were included in the cohort. For each donor, CD4 naive and CD4 memory were each run on three plates, CD8 naive on two plates, and CD8 memory on one plate. Blood TCR repertoires of a handful of healthy adults were deeply sequenced to estimate repertoire size and the extent of clonotype sharing between individuals. Different laboratories and diverse techniques were used to prepare libraries and sequence TCR repertoires, to increase sequencing depth and limit assay-specific biases. Per donor, leukapheresis produced somewhere between about 0.9 and 9.5 billion PBMCs.

The CDR3 measures 16 amino acids from cysteine to phenylalanine. CDR3 DNA is the only sequence kept; it has 48 bases, read in frame from the first base. V lost 2 bases and J lost 6 bases; the stretch between them is 16 bases long. Reading the germline V gene gives CDR1 MNHNS and CDR2 SASEGT. For the CD8 naive samples, CD45RO-negative cells were positively selected for CCR7, yielding a CD45RA+CCR7+ population from which TemRA cells were excluded. Donors were healthy HIV-negative adults with no recently reported acute infections or vaccinations. All donors were Caucasian adults living in Nashville, Tennessee, USA. Blood was obtained by leukapheresis, after which PBMCs were separated by Ficoll-Histopaque density gradient centrifugation and cryopreserved in liquid nitrogen vapor phase. Purity and quantity of every magnetically sorted T cell population were checked by analytical flow cytometry. Genomic DNA was isolated from every sorted fraction and measured by UV absorbance on a Nanodrop 2000c.

Beyond this particular receptor, the publication reports: Only blood was sampled, and tissue TCR repertoires likely differ from those in blood. Higher generation probabilities were observed for clonotypes shared by all four sorted-subset donors than for non-shared clonotypes. Rarefaction of sorted-subset datasets indicated incomplete sequencing despite the large sequencing depth. Pairwise subsampling indicated that sequencing depth was expected to affect the degree of clonotype sharing among donors. The genetic and exposure-history diversity represented was limited by the small number of donors. When several donors were compared, the shared fraction of clonotypes was around 5.1% for naive CD4, more than 3% for naive CD8, about 2.4% for memory CD4, and 0.35% to 0.5% for memory CD8. Larger estimated clonotype richness was generally found for naive subsets than for memory subsets.

Input material: naive CD8+ T cells sorted from blood. According to the study, the label for this sample's cell subset or site signals: CD45RA+CCR7+. This TCR was sampled from a man aged 30-40 years in good health. The rearrangement combines TRBV6-1 with TRBJ2-2; the D gene lacks a confident call. The CDR3 in this case is CASSESPDLFSGELFF. The DNA is as follows: TGTGCCAGCAGTGAATCTCCCGATCTGTTCTCCGGGGAGCTGTTTTTT.